The clone carrying this TCR beta chain was counted many times. This sample is part of a study of human T cells and chemical hapten exposure. V lost 1 base to trimming and J lost 5 bases, with 8 bases between them. CDR1 and CDR2 from the germline V gene are DFQATT and SNEGSKA (reference sequence). There are 12 residues in the CDR3. The time point is: patch test 1, 2 weeks after DPC sensitization. The treatment denotes: therapeutic diphenylcyclopropenone sensitization with weekly scalp DPC. TCRdb reanalysed the RACE reads using MiXCR and keeps one entry per CDR3 protein. The table has about 340,000 distinct CDR3 sequences, approximately 6.9% seen once; the top ten hold roughly 8%.

Sequenced material: whole blood, taken in connection with sensitization to the hapten diphenylcyclopropenone (DPC). The sequence derives from a woman aged 18-29 years with alopecia areata. Some clones in this sample may be carry-over from other donors' samples. The chain is built from TRBV20-1 and TRBJ1-1; no definite D call. DNA of the CDR3: TGCAGTGCTAGAGCACTCGGGACTGAAGCTTTCTTT. Residues: CSARALGTEAFF.